Listed below are T cell receptor beta chains from one sample, sequenced in a study of blood T cell repertoires in COVID-19. Repertoires were generated with immunoSEQ multiplex PCR, while TCRdb's copy carries only in-frame clones and drops some. The data show about 150,000 clones, approximately 78% seen once. Specimen: PBMCs or T cells enriched from blood (not recorded which). Receptors originate from a woman aged 45 to 65 who had recovered from COVID-19. The conserved cysteine and the conserved F or W are not part of the CDR3 here. The D gene is left open where the match is weak. Size is stated for part of the rows, as once, few or many counts, or as a class when the clone is expanded.

TRBJ2-3,TRBV9,TRBD2,.,ASSVGASGADTQY
TRBJ1-2,TRBV4-1,TRBD1,.,ASSQAPDREGVGYT
TRBJ2-5,TRBV2,TRBD2,.,ASHERGGGETQY
TRBJ2-2,TRBV11-2,.,.,ASSSRGAATNTGELF
TRBJ1-2,TRBV4-1,TRBD1,.,ASSQVIGGNYGYT
TRBJ2-6,TRBV11-2,TRBD1,few,ASSSGGAGANVLT
TRBJ2-1,TRBV5-1,.,.,ASSFRGWRPPMGDSSYNEQF
TRBJ2-7,TRBV10-3,TRBD2,.,AISEPGLANYEQY
TRBJ1-1,TRBV7-9,TRBD1,few,ASSFDRGLGAEAF
TRBJ2-2,TRBV11-3,.,.,ASSSRDRSQNTGELF
TRBJ2-1,TRBV7-9,.,.,ASSLADSQF
TRBJ1-1,TRBV30,.,.,AWSAQGNTEAF
TRBJ2-5,TRBV7-3,.,many,ASSIGLGYQETQY
TRBJ1-2,TRBV6-5,.,.,ASSYSMGGRGGYT
TRBJ2-1,TRBV5-4,.,.,ASSFADSQF
TRBJ1-2,TRBV2,.,.,ASSEDKNYGYT
TRBJ2-2,TRBV10-2,TRBD2,.,ATTLAGGTGELF
TRBJ1-1,TRBV5-1,.,.,ASSLLQGAEAF
TRBJ2-1,TRBV18,TRBD1,.,ASSIGQGEEQF
TRBJ2-3,TRBV7-6,.,.,ASSLSTDTQY
TRBJ2-7,TRBV11-3,.,.,ASSAGRGSGEQY
TRBJ1-2,TRBV5-1,.,.,ASSLNTPGGAGRGYT
TRBJ2-5,TRBV3-1/TRBV3-2,TRBD2,.,ASSPPAGRETQY
TRBJ1-3,TRBV11-2,.,.,ASSLGGLGLSSGNTIY
TRBJ2-5,TRBV24-1,.,.,ATSDPQSQETQY
TRBJ1-1,TRBV6-5,.,once,ASSSYLTENTEAF
TRBJ1-5,TRBV28,TRBD1,.,ASSLPGTVAGQPQH
TRBJ2-3,TRBV7-2,.,.,ASSLASSELGQY
TRBJ1-3,TRBV12-3/TRBV12-4,.,.,ASRLTGGNTIY
TRBJ2-3,TRBV2,TRBD2,.,AGGGSGGFTDTQY
TRBJ1-3,TRBV7-3,.,.,ASSLSAGKENTIY
TRBJ2-5,TRBV24-1,TRBD2,.,ATSSSTSGGAIETQY
TRBJ2-1,TRBV28,TRBD2,.,ASSSWGLAGGPNNEQF
TRBJ1-1,TRBV2,.,.,ASRTTGFTEAF
TRBJ2-3,TRBV7-9,TRBD2,.,ASGPSGGTDTQY
TRBJ2-1,TRBV5-1,.,.,ASSFSGSYNEQF
TRBJ1-4,TRBV7-9,TRBD1,few,ASSLIGTGMVDEKLF
TRBJ2-1,TRBV2,TRBD2,few,ASTGRLAGFSYNEQF
TRBJ1-6,TRBV7-9,.,.,ASSANWDGLNSPLH
TRBJ1-4,TRBV20-1,.,.,SASELVATNEKLF
TRBJ2-7,TRBV30,TRBD1,.,AWMGQGISYEQY
TRBJ2-3,TRBV11-2,.,.,ASSLSFPGVGTDTQY
TRBJ2-5,TRBV9,TRBD2,once,ASSVATSGEETQY
TRBJ1-5,TRBV4-1,.,.,ASSQETGTNQPQH
TRBJ1-2,TRBV11-1,TRBD1,few,ASSGRRGTVPYGYT
TRBJ1-1,TRBV12-3/TRBV12-4,TRBD1,.,ASRATGESAF